The rows below give T cell receptor beta chains drawn from one sample of a study of regulatory T cells in long-lasting Graves disease. TCRdb called the multiplex PCR reads again in MiXCR, with one record for every CDR3 protein. The sample contains over 300,000 distinct CDR3 sequences, about a sixth of which appear only once. Specimen: peripheral blood mononuclear cells (PBMCs), collected at new diagnosis, from a patient treated with antithyroid drugs. The receptors were gathered from a female donor with Graves disease. Both conserved end residues are trimmed from each CDR3.

CDR3 protein	V gene	J gene
AISDIGTSTDTQY	TRBV10-3	TRBJ2-3
ASSWGRPEGEQF	TRBV19	TRBJ2-1
ATSQRGTEHIYEQY	TRBV15	TRBJ2-7
ASSVREADPNTGELF	TRBV9	TRBJ2-2
ASSSHGSGANVLT	TRBV28	TRBJ2-6
ASRSPSLTGELF	TRBV12-3/TRBV12-4	TRBJ2-2
ASSYLAGVYEQY	TRBV6-2/TRBV6-3	TRBJ2-7
ASSERLAGQPQH	TRBV4-3	TRBJ1-5
ASSSSTRRGTGETQY	TRBV11-1	TRBJ2-5
ATQDDSGEKLF	TRBV24-1	TRBJ1-4
ASSLVGRVSGNTIY	TRBV7-2	TRBJ1-3
ASSLFRGREETQY	TRBV28	TRBJ2-5
SAGSGRGYNEQF	TRBV20-1	TRBJ2-1
SVDRGNYGYT	TRBV29-1	TRBJ1-2
ASSLTSVPGQGKDGYT	TRBV12-3/TRBV12-4	TRBJ1-2
AWSVRVGEQF	TRBV30	TRBJ2-1
ATTRTSGRSGETQY	TRBV2	TRBJ2-5
ASSLIAENYNSPLH	TRBV5-6	TRBJ1-6
ASSFAVGTEAF	TRBV12-3/TRBV12-4	TRBJ1-1
ASSEAIRGNTEAF	TRBV2	TRBJ1-1
ASSPPGISRPGQGRGYT	TRBV27	TRBJ1-2
ASSAPGLFSDTQY	TRBV7-2	TRBJ2-3
ASSQDRSAGDHNEQF	TRBV4-1	TRBJ2-1
ASSSLGLAPRDEQF	TRBV11-3	TRBJ2-1
ASTGSGYEQY	TRBV27	TRBJ2-7
ASRQTLNTEAF	TRBV10-1	TRBJ1-1
ATAGTGTTDTQY	TRBV24-1	TRBJ2-3
SARRQSPETQY	TRBV20-1	.